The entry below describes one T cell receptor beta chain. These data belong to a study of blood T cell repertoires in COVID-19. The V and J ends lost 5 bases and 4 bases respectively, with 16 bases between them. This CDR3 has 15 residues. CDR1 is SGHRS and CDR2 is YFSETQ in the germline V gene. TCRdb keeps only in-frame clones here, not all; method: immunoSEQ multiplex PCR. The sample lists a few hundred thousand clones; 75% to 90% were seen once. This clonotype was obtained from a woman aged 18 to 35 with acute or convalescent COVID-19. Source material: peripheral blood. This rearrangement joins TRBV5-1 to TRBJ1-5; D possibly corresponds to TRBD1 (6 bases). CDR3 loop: CASSPGRGGNQPQHF. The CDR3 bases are TGCGCCAGCAGTCCGGGCAGGGGAGGGAATCAGCCCCAGCATTTT.